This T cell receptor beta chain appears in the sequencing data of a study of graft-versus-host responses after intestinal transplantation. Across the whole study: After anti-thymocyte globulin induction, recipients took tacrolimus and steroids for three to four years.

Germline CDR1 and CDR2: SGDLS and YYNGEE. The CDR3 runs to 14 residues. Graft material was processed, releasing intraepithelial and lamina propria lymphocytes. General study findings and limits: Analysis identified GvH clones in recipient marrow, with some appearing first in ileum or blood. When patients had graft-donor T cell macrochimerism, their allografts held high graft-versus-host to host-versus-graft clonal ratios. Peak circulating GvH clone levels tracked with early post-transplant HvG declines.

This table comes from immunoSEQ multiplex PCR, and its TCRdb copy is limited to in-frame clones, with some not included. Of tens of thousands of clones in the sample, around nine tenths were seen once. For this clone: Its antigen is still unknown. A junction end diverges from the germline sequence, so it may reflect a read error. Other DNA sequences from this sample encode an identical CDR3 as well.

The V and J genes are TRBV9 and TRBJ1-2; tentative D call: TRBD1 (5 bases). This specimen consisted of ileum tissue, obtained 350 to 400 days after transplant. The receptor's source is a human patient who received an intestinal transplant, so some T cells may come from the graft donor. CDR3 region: CASSVVPGNYGYTF. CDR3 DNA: TGTGCTAGCAGCGTAGTTCCAGGGAACTATGGCTACACCTTC.